These T cell receptor beta chains were read from a single sample in a study of metastatic and nonmetastatic thyroid tumors. From the PCR reads, TCRdb re-called clones with MiXCR. The table lists some 14,000 clones, approximately 32% of them singletons. The sample was tumor tissue. These receptors originate from a male donor with papillary thyroid cancer or a benign thyroid nodule (not recorded which). Some clones in this sample may be carry-over from other donors' samples. The CDR3 runs from the conserved cysteine through the conserved F or W. The D gene is left open where the match is weak. Rows give clone size only sometimes, using once, few, many, or a class for an expanded clone.

J gene | D gene | clone size | V gene | CDR3 protein | CDR3 DNA
TRBJ2-3 | TRBD1 | many | TRBV6-1 | CASGGQGRTDTQYF | TGTGCCAGCGGGGGACAGGGTAGGACAGATACGCAGTATTTT
TRBJ2-1 | . | few | TRBV6-1 | CASSGVSNNEQFF | TGTGCCAGCAGTGGGGTCAGCAACAATGAGCAGTTCTTC
TRBJ1-6 | . | medium-sized | TRBV2 | CASIGQWNSPLHF | TGTGCCAGCATAGGACAGTGGAATTCACCCCTCCACTTT
TRBJ1-3 | TRBD1 | . | TRBV18 | CASSPDVSGQGGTGNTVYF | TGTGCCAGCTCACCCGATGTTTCGGGACAGGGGGGAACTGGAAACACCGTATATTTT
TRBJ1-5 | TRBD1 | many | TRBV6-1 | CASTSGQGNQPQHF | TGTGCCAGCACCTCGGGACAGGGCAATCAGCCCCAGCATTTT
TRBJ2-7 | . | once | TRBV20-1 | CSARDLQGREQYF | TGCAGTGCTAGAGATCTGCAGGGGCGCGAGCAGTACTTC
TRBJ2-7 | . | . | TRBV27 | CASSSTPRPQGAYEQYF | TGTGCCAGCAGTTCAACCCCCCGGCCTCAAGGGGCCTACGAGCAGTACTTC
TRBJ2-2 | . | . | TRBV30 | CAWSHRGTDTGELFF | TGTGCCTGGAGTCATAGGGGGACGGACACCGGGGAGCTGTTTTTT
TRBJ2-1 | TRBD2 | many | TRBV20-1 | CSAPRTSGGNEQFF | TGCAGTGCCCCTCGGACTAGCGGGGGGAATGAGCAGTTCTTC
TRBJ2-4 | TRBD1 | many | TRBV13 | CASTRQGKNIQYF | TGTGCCAGCACCAGACAGGGCAAAAACATTCAGTACTTC
TRBJ2-3 | . | many | TRBV19 | CASSIGGYTDTQYF | TGTGCCAGTAGTATAGGAGGGTACACAGATACGCAGTATTTT
TRBJ2-3 | . | medium-sized | TRBV28 | CASSLEGALLLTDTQYF | TGTGCCAGCAGTTTGGAGGGAGCCCTGCTGCTCACAGATACGCAGTATTTT
TRBJ2-7 | TRBD2 | many | TRBV7-3 | CASSLKGLASYEQYF | TGTGCCAGCAGCTTAAAGGGACTAGCGAGCTACGAGCAGTACTTC
TRBJ1-3 | . | . | TRBV27 | CASSLAVGNTIYF | TGTGCCAGCAGTTTAGCCGTGGGAAACACCATATATTTT
TRBJ2-1 | . | many | TRBV19 | CASSIVYGSSYNEQFF | TGTGCCAGTAGTATAGTGTACGGGAGTTCGTACAATGAGCAGTTCTTC
TRBJ2-3 | TRBD1 | many | TRBV29-1 | CSVEGDSPTDTQYF | TGCAGCGTTGAGGGGGACAGCCCCACAGATACGCAGTATTTT
TRBJ2-7 | TRBD2 | . | TRBV6-1 | CASSESGLAGYEQYF | TGTGCCAGCAGTGAATCCGGCTTAGCGGGTTACGAGCAGTACTTC
TRBJ2-1 | . | many | TRBV10-2 | CASSEVGTGPYNEQFF | TGCGCCAGCAGTGAGGTGGGTACGGGACCCTACAATGAGCAGTTCTTC
TRBJ2-2 | TRBD2 | many | TRBV19 | CASSINGGRATGELFF | TGTGCCAGTAGTATTAACGGCGGGAGGGCCACCGGGGAGCTGTTTTTT
TRBJ2-7 | . | few | TRBV28 | CASSLHGGYYEQYF | TGTGCCAGCAGTTTACATGGGGGCTACTACGAGCAGTACTTC
TRBJ2-3 | TRBD2 | many | TRBV20-1 | CSARVRGLGGDTQYF | TGCAGTGCTAGAGTTAGGGGACTAGGAGGGGATACGCAGTATTTT
TRBJ1-2 | . | . | TRBV5-1 | CASSLAAYGYTF | TGCGCCAGCAGCTTAGCAGCCTATGGCTACACCTTC
TRBJ2-1 | . | many | TRBV7-3 | CASSERDWGEQFF | TGTGCCAGCAGCGAAAGGGACTGGGGCGAGCAGTTCTTC
TRBJ2-1 | . | many | TRBV28 | CASSLNGLVYNEQFF | TGTGCCAGCAGTTTGAACGGTTTAGTCTACAATGAGCAGTTCTTC
TRBJ2-5 | . | many | TRBV6-1 | CASSPPKGGVPTQYF | TGTGCCAGCAGTCCTCCCAAGGGGGGAGTCCCGACCCAGTACTTC
TRBJ2-2 | . | . | TRBV18 | CASSPPPTNTGELFF | TGTGCCAGCTCACCACCTCCCACTAACACCGGGGAGCTGTTTTTT